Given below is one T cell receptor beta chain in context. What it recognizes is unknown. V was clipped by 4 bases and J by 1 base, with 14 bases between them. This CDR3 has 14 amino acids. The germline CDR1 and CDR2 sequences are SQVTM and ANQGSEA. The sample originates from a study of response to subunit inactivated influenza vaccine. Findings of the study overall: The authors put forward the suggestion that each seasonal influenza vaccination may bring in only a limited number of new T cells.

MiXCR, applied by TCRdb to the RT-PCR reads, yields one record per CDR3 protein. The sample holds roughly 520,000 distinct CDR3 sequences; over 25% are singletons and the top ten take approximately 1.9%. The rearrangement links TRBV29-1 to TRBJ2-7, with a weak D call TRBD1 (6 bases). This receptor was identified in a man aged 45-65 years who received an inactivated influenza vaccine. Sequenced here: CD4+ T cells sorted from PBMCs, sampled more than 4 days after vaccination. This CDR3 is CSVVGGGSSYEQYF. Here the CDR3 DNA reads TGCAGCGTTGTTGGTGGGGGCAGTTCCTACGAGCAGTACTTC.